The 23 T cell receptor beta chains in this list originate from one sample, sequenced in a study of identical twins. A single record per CDR3 protein comes from TCRdb applying MiXCR to the 5' RACE reads. The table lists hundreds of thousands of distinct CDR3 sequences, 6% to 6.5% of them singletons. The sample comprised naive T cells sorted from blood. The receptors were sampled from a man aged 18 to 30 in good health.

V is TRBV14 and J is TRBJ2-7; 10 bases line up with TRBD1. The V gene's germline CDR1 is SGHDN and CDR2 FVKESK. The V segment lost 5 bases and the J segment 3 bases; nucleotides outside the gene matches: 7. This CDR3 contains 15 residues. DNA for the CDR3: TGTGCCAGCAGCAGGACAGGGGGTCCCCACTACGAGCAGTACTTC. Residues: CASSRTGGPHYEQYF. The full variable domain, rest sourced from reference TRBV14 and TRBJ2-7, is EAGVTQFPSHSVIEKGQTVTLRCDPISGHDNLYWYRRVMGKEIKFLLHFVKESKQDESGMPNNRFLAERTGGTYSTLKVQPAELEDSGVYFCASSRTGGPHYEQYFGPGTRLTVT.

This clonotype has a handful of counts. This chain connects TRBV12-3 or TRBV12-4 to TRBJ1-5, with D unclear. The CDR3 consists of 12 residues. V was cut by 3 bases and J by 7 bases, with 7 bases left in between. The chain's CDR3 is CASSFESQPQHF. The CDR3 DNA is TGTGCCAGCAGTTTCGAAAGCCAGCCCCAGCATTTT.

This clonotype was recorded a few times. The V and J genes are TRBV7-2 and TRBJ1-1; D uncertain. Trimming took off 0 bases at V and 0 bases at J, with 8 bases between the two ends. The CDR3 totals 15 residues. Germline-derived CDR1 and CDR2 are SGHTA and FQGNSA. The DNA of the CDR3 is TGTGCCAGCAGCTTAGCGCCCCAGGTGAACACTGAAGCTTTCTTT. The encoded protein is CASSLAPQVNTEAFF.

This clonotype was seen just once. A much larger clone lies one base from this, so it may be a read error. The chain uses TRBV11-2 and TRBJ2-7, with TRBD1 matching 12 bases. The CDR3 loop spans 16 amino acids. The germline V gene encodes CDR1 SGHAT and CDR2 FQNNGV. The junction had 9 bases not matched to a gene; V was cut back by 4 bases and J by 5 bases. CDR3 bases: TGTGCCAGCAGCTCCGGGGACAGGGGGCGAGTCCACGAGCAGTACTTC. Protein sequence: CASSSGDRGRVHEQYF.

This clonotype appeared a few times. The chain uses TRBV20-1 and TRBJ2-3; TRBD2 matches 14 bases. CDR3 length: 16 residues. The junction had 5 bases not matched to a gene; V was cut back by 2 bases and J by 4 bases. CDR1 DFQATT and CDR2 SNEGSKA come from the germline V gene (reference sequence). CDR3 protein: CSARHMTSGRADTQYF. CDR3 DNA sequence: TGCAGTGCTAGACATATGACTAGCGGGAGGGCAGATACGCAGTATTTT.

This clonotype was seen repeatedly, ten times or more. This chain joins TRBV5-5 and TRBJ2-1, with D uncertain. Germline-derived CDR1 and CDR2 are SGHKS and YYEKEE (reference sequence). CDR3 size: 15 residues. Between the trimmed V and J ends, which lost 1 base and 0 bases, there was a span of 8 bases. CDR3 sequence reads: CASSLQTSSYNEQFF. CDR3 DNA sequence: TGTGCCAGCAGCTTGCAGACGAGCTCCTACAATGAGCAGTTCTTC. The full variable domain, in which reference TRBV5-5 and TRBJ2-1 provide the parts outside the CDR3, is DAGVTQSPTHLIKTRGQQVTLRCSPISGHKSVSWYQQVLGQGPQFIFQYYEKEERGRGNFPDRFSARQFPNYSSELNVNALLLGDSALYLCASSLQTSSYNEQFFGPGTRLTVL.

CDR3 in DNA: TGCGCCAGCAGCTTGAAGGGGAGGGACAGGGGGCGCAATGAGCAGTTCTTC. Protein: CASSLKGRDRGRNEQFF. The chain joins TRBV5-1 to TRBJ2-1; the match to TRBD1 covers 12 bases. J gave up 6 bases and V 1 base, and 8 bases lay outside the gene matches. The CDR3 totals 17 residues. Germline CDR1 is SGHRS and CDR2 is YFSETQ.

This clonotype has a handful of counts. The CDR3 bases are TGTGCCAGCAGCTTATCCACGATGGAGACCCAGTACTTC. It encodes CASSLSTMETQYF. V is TRBV7-2 and J is TRBJ2-5; D is unclear. V lost 2 bases, J lost 5 bases, and 9 bases lay in between. Germline assignment: CDR1 SGHTA and CDR2 FQGNSA. This CDR3 has 13 amino acids.

This clonotype appeared many times. The V gene is TRBV7-6, the J gene TRBJ2-2, with D perhaps matching TRBD1 (6 bases). Germline CDR1 SGHVS, CDR2 FNYEAQ. Trimming left V 2 bases short and J 3 bases short, with 10 bases between. This CDR3 has 15 residues. The CDR3 sequence is CASSLKGTHTGELFF. Written as DNA, the CDR3 is TGTGCCAGCAGCTTAAAAGGGACACACACCGGGGAGCTGTTTTTT.

There are a few counts of this clonotype. The chain has TRBV7-8 and TRBJ2-7; D call uncertain. Deletions cut 5 bases from V and 6 bases from J, with 14 bases between. CDR1 is SGHVS and CDR2 is FQNEAQ in the germline V gene. The CDR3 covers 13 residues. DNA for the CDR3: TGTGCCAGCAGCGCGAGTAGCACGGGCGAGCAGTACTTC. It is translated as CASSASSTGEQYF.

This clonotype was detected ten times or more. The gene calls are TRBV12-3 or TRBV12-4 and TRBJ1-2; 8 nucleotides match TRBD1. The CDR3 consists of 13 residues. The ends lost 6 bases at V and 8 bases at J; junction bases unmatched: 8. The CDR3 coding sequence is TGTGCCAGCAGAAGGACAGGGACGAGCGGCTACACCTTC. Its protein is CASRRTGTSGYTF.

In this sample, this clonotype turned up a few times. The chain recombines TRBV5-1 with TRBJ2-1; no clear D. Germline V CDR1 and CDR2: SGHRS, YFSETQ. V was trimmed by 0 bases and J by 1 base, leaving 8 bases between them. The length of the CDR3 is 15 residues. The CDR3 nucleotides are TGCGCCAGCAGCTTGGACGGGCCATCCTACAATGAGCAGTTCTTC. Translating gives CASSLDGPSYNEQFF.

This clonotype has a count of ten or more. J is TRBJ2-3 and V is TRBV24-1, with 14 bases matching TRBD2. Germline lookup yields CDR1 KGHDR and CDR2 SFDVKD. With 4 bases clipped from V and 3 bases from J, the junction kept 5 bases outside the gene matches. CDR3 size: 17 residues. The CDR3 spells CATSEGTSGSRTDTQYF. Here the CDR3 DNA reads TGTGCCACCAGTGAAGGGACTAGCGGGAGTAGGACAGATACGCAGTATTTT.

The chain links TRBV6-5 to TRBJ1-2, with D possibly matching TRBD1 (6 bases). This CDR3 spans 18 amino acids. Germline V gene data show CDR1 as MNHEY and CDR2 as SVGAGI. V lost 0 bases and J lost 0, with 17 bases in between. In DNA form, the CDR3 reads TGTGCCAGCAGTTACTCGGGTATAGGAAGGGACACTAACTATGGCTACACCTTC. This encodes CASSYSGIGRDTNYGYTF.

This clonotype was detected a few times. J is TRBJ2-7 and V is TRBV5-1, with D possibly TRBD1 on 7 matching bases. Germline V gene lookup returns CDR1 SGHRS and CDR2 YFSETQ. CDR3 length: 15 residues. Trimming removed 0 bases from V and 4 bases from J, with 14 bases in between. The CDR3 DNA follows: TGCGCCAGCAGCTTGGAGGCAGGGGGGAGGTACGAGCAGTACTTC. Protein product: CASSLEAGGRYEQYF.

As for this clonotype: This clone may be a read error of a much larger clone one base away. The CDR3, as DNA: TGTGCCAGAAGCCCTCCGTTCTCCTACGAGCAGTACGTC. As protein: CARSPPFSYEQYV. J is TRBJ2-7 and V is TRBV7-8, with D unclear. The CDR3 spans 13 residues. Between the trimmed V and J ends, which lost 9 bases and 0 bases, there was a span of 12 bases. Germline CDR1 reads SGHVS; CDR2 reads FQNEAQ.

This clonotype was counted many times. The V gene is TRBV12-3 or TRBV12-4, the J gene TRBJ2-2; D perhaps matches TRBD1 (6 bases). The CDR3 sequence is 16 residues long. The V and J ends lost 2 bases and 2 bases respectively, with 12 bases between them. The CDR3 DNA sequence: TGTGCCAGCAGTTTATCGTGGACAGTTAACACCGGGGAGCTGTTTTTT. This encodes CASSLSWTVNTGELFF.

This clonotype has at least ten counts. This chain connects TRBV9 to TRBJ2-5, with 10 bases lining up with TRBD2. The CDR3 spans 17 residues. Germline CDR1 is SGDLS and CDR2 is YYNGEE. With 0 bases clipped from V and 2 bases from J, the junction kept 7 bases outside the gene matches. For the CDR3, the DNA is TGTGCCAGCAGCGTAGGGGCAACTAGCGGGAAACAAGAGACCCAGTACTTC. Translating gives CASSVGATSGKQETQYF.

A few counts support this clonotype. The rearrangement uses TRBV12-3 or TRBV12-4 and TRBJ1-2; no definite D call. This CDR3 has 15 amino acids. V lost 8 bases to trimming and J lost 4 bases, with 20 bases between them. CDR3 in amino acids: CASLNLEGPLYGYTF. The CDR3 nucleotides are TGTGCCAGCCTGAACCTCGAAGGGCCTCTCTATGGCTACACCTTC.

The chain joins TRBV5-1 to TRBJ2-6; 10 positions agree with TRBD1. CDR1 and CDR2 from the germline V gene are SGHRS and YFSETQ. V shed 4 bases, J shed 0 bases, and the junction held 4 bases outside the gene matches. CDR3 length: 17 amino acids. The CDR3 protein is CASSGGTGDSGANVLTF. The CDR3 DNA reads as TGCGCCAGCAGCGGCGGGACAGGGGACTCTGGGGCCAACGTCCTGACTTTC.

In its sample, this clonotype was seen a few times. This chain links TRBV12-3 or TRBV12-4 with TRBJ2-2; the match to TRBD1 covers 10 bases. Germline trimming cut 10 bases from V and 3 bases from J; bases unmatched to any gene: 5. This CDR3 is 14 amino acids long. The CDR3 nucleotides are TGTGCCACGCGACAGGGGGCGGACACCGGGGAGCTGTTTTTT. Its translation is CATRQGADTGELFF.

This clonotype has a count of ten or more. J is TRBJ2-3 and V is TRBV5-1; D is uncertain. The V gene lost 2 bases and the J gene lost 0 bases, with 7 bases spanning the gap. CDR1 and CDR2 (germline): SGHRS, YFSETQ. This CDR3 comprises 14 residues. The CDR3 DNA sequence: TGCGCCAGCAGCTTCGACCCTAGCACAGATACGCAGTATTTT. Encoded protein: CASSFDPSTDTQYF.

This clonotype showed up many times. The genes are TRBV5-5 and TRBJ1-2; no clear D gene. V was cut by 6 bases and J by 8 bases, with 11 bases left in between. Germline lookup yields CDR1 SGHKS and CDR2 YYEKEE (reference sequence). The CDR3 length is 11 residues. Here the CDR3 reads CASNSDGGYTF. The CDR3 nucleotides read TGTGCCAGCAACTCGGACGGAGGCTACACCTTC.